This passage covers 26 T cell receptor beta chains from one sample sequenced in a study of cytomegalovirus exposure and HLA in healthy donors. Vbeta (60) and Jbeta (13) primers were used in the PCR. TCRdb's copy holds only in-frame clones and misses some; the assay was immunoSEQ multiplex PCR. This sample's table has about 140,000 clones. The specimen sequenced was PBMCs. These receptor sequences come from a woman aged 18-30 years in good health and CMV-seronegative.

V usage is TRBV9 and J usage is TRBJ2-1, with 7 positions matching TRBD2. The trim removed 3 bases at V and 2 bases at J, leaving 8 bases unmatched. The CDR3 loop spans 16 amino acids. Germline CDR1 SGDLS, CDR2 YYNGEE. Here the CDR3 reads CASSAGEGVTYNEQFF. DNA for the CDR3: TGTGCCAGCAGCGCCGGGGAGGGAGTTACCTACAATGAGCAGTTCTTC.

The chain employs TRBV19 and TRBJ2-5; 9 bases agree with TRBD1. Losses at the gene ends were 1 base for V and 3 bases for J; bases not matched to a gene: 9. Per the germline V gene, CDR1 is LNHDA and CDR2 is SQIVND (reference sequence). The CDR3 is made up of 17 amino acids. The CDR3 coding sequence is TGTGCCAGTAGTATAGGTCGGGACAGGGAGTGGGAAGAGACCCAGTACTTC. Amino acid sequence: CASSIGRDREWEETQYF. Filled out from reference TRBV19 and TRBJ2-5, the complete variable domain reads DGGITQSPKYLFRKEGQNVTLSCEQNLNHDAMYWYRQDPGQGLRLIYYSQIVNDFQKGDIAEGYSVSREKKESFPLTVTSAQKNPTAFYLCASSIGRDREWEETQYFGPGTRLLVL.

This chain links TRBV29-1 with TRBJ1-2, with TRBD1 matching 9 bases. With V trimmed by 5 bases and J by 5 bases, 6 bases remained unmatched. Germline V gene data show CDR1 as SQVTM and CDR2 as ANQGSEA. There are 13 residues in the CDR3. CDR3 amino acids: CSVYPTGGYGYTF. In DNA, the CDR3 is TGCAGCGTTTACCCGACAGGGGGATATGGCTACACCTTC.

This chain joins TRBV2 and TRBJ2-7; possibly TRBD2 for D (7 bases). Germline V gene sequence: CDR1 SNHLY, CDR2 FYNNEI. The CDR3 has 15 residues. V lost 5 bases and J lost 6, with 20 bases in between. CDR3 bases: TGTGCCAGCAGTCCACGGGGGGTAACAGGGATCGAGCAGTACTTC. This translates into CASSPRGVTGIEQYF.

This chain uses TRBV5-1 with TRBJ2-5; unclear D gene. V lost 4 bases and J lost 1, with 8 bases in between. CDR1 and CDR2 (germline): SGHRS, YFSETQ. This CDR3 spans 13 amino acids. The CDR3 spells CASSAESQETQYF. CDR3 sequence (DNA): TGCGCCAGCAGCGCGGAGAGCCAAGAGACCCAGTACTTC.

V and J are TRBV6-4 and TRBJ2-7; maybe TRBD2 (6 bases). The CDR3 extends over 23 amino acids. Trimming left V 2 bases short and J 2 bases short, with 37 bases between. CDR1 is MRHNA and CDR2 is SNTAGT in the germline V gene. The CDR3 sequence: CASSDKTRGGFETSDWETYEQYV. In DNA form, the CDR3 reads TGTGCCAGCAGTGACAAGACACGAGGAGGGTTCGAGACTAGTGATTGGGAAACCTACGAGCAGTACGTC.

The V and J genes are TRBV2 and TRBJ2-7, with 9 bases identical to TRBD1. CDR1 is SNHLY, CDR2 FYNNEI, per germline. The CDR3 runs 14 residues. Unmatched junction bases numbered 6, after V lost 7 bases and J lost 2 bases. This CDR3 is CASTRDRETYEQYF. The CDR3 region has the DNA TGTGCCAGCACCCGGGACAGGGAGACCTACGAGCAGTACTTC. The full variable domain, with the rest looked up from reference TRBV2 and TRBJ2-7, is EPEVTQTPSHQVTQMGQEVILRCVPISNHLYFYWYRQILGQKVEFLVSFYNNEISEKSEIFDDQFSVERPDGSNFTLKIRSTKLEDSAMYFCASTRDRETYEQYFGPGTRLTVT.

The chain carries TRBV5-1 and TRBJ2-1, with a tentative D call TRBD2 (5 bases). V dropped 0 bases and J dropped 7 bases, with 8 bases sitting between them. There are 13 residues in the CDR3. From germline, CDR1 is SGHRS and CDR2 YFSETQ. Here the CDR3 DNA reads TGCGCCAGCAGCTTGGTACGCGGGAATGAGCAGTTCTTC. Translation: CASSLVRGNEQFF.

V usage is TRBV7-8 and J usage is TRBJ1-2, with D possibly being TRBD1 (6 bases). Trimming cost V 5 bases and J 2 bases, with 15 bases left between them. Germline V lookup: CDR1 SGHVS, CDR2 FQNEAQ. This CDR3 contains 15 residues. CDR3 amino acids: CASSRDRDTNYGYTF. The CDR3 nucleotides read TGTGCCAGCAGCAGAGACCGGGACACCAACTATGGCTACACCTTC.

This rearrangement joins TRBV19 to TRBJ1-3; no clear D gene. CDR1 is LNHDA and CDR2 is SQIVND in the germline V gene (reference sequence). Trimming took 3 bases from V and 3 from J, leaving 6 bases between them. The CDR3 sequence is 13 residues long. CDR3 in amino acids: CASSIMSGNTIYF. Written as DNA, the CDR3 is TGTGCCAGTAGTATCATGAGTGGAAACACCATATATTTT.

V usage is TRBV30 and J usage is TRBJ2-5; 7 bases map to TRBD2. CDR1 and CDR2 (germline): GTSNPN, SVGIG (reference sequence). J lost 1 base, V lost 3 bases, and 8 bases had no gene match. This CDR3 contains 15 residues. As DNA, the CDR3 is TGTGCCTGGAGCCGTCTCCTAGCGGCCCAAGAGACCCAGTACTTC. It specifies CAWSRLLAAQETQYF.

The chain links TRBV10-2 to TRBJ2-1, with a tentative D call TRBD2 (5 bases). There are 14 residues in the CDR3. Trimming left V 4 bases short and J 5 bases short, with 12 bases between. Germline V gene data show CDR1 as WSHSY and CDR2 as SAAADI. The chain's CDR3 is CASSGLVTNNEQFF. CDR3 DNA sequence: TGCGCCAGCAGTGGCCTAGTGACTAACAATGAGCAGTTCTTC.

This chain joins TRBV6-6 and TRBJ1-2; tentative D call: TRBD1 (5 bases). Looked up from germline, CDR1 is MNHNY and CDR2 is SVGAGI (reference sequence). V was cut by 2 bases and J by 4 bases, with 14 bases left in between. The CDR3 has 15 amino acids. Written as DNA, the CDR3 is TGTGCCAGCAGTTACGGCGGGACTGACTTCTATGGCTACACCTTC. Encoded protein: CASSYGGTDFYGYTF.

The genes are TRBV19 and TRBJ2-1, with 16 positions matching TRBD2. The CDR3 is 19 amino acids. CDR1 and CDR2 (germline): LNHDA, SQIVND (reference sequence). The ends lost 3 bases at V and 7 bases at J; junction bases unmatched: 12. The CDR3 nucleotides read TGTGCCAGTAGTATTACCTCCGGGACTAGCGGGAGGGCCAGGAATGAGCAGTTCTTC. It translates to CASSITSGTSGRARNEQFF.

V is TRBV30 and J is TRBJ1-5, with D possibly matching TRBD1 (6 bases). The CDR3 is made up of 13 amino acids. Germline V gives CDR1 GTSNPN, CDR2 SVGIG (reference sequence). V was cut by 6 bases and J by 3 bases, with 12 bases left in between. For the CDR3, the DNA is TGTGCCTGCGGAAGACAGGACAATCAGCCCCAGCATTTT. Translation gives CACGRQDNQPQHF.

The CDR3 nucleotides read TGTGCCAGCAGCCGTCGGGGGTACACAGATACGCAGTATTTT. Protein product: CASSRRGYTDTQYF. The chain employs TRBV7-3 and TRBJ2-3; possible D gene TRBD2, 6 bases. Germline V lookup: CDR1 SGHTA, CDR2 FQGTGA. The CDR3 sequence is 14 residues long. V lost 5 bases and J 2 bases, leaving 11 bases between the germline ends. The variable domain in full, with the rest retrieved from reference TRBV7-3 and TRBJ2-3, is GAGVSQTPSNKVTEKGKYVELRCDPISGHTALYWYRQSLGQGPEFLIYFQGTGAADDSGLPNDRFFAVRPEGSVSTLKIQRTERGDSAVYLCASSRRGYTDTQYFGPGTRLTVL.

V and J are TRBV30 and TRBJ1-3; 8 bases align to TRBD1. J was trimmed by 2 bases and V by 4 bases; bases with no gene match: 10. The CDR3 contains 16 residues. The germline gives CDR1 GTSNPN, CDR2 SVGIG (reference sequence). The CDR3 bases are TGTGCCTGGAATGGTCAGGGGGCAATCGCTGGAAACACCATATATTTT. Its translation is CAWNGQGAIAGNTIYF.

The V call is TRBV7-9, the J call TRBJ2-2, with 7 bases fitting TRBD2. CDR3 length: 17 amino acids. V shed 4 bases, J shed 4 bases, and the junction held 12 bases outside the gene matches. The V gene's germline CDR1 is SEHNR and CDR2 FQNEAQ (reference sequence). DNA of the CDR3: TGTGCCAGCAGCTCTTTATTAAGCGGGATGGGCACCGGGGAGCTGTTTTTT. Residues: CASSSLLSGMGTGELFF.

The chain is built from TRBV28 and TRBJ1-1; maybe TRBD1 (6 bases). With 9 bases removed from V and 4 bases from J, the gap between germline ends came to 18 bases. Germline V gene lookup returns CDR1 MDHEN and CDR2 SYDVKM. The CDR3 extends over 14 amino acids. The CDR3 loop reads CASHSRGRSTEAFF. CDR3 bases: TGTGCCAGTCACTCCAGGGGCCGGTCCACTGAAGCTTTCTTT.

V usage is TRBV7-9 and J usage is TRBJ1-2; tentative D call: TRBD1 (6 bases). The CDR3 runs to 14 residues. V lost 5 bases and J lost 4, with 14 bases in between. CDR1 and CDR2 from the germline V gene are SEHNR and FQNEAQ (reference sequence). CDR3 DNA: TGTGCCAGCAGCCAAACAGGGACCTCCTATGGCTACACCTTC. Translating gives CASSQTGTSYGYTF.

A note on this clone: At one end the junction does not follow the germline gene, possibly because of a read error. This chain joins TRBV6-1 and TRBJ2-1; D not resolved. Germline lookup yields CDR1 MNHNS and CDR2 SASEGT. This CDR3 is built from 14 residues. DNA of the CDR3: TGTGCCAGCAATGAAGCCTGGGCGCTTAATGAGCAGTTCTTC. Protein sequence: CASNEAWALNEQFF.

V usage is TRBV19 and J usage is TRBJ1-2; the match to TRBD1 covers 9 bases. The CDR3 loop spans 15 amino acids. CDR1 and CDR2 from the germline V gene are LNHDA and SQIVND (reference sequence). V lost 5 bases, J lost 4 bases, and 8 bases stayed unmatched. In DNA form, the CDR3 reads TGTGCCAGTAGTTCCGCGACAGGGGGGATCTATGGCTACACCTTC. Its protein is CASSSATGGIYGYTF. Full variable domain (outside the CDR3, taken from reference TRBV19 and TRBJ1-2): DGGITQSPKYLFRKEGQNVTLSCEQNLNHDAMYWYRQDPGQGLRLIYYSQIVNDFQKGDIAEGYSVSREKKESFPLTVTSAQKNPTAFYLCASSSATGGIYGYTFGSGTRLTVV.

CDR3 sequence: CASSLVGGDTGELFF. The CDR3 DNA reads TGTGCCAGCAGCTTGGTGGGAGGCGACACCGGGGAGCTGTTTTTT. This chain uses TRBV11-2 with TRBJ2-2; tentative D call: TRBD2 (6 bases). Per germline, CDR1 SGHAT and CDR2 FQNNGV. The CDR3 sequence is 15 residues long. V was clipped by 3 bases and J by 3 bases, with 11 bases between them.

The CDR3 sequence: CATWEGLTEAFF. CDR3 in DNA: TGTGCCACCTGGGAGGGTTTGACTGAAGCTTTCTTT. V usage is TRBV6-1 and J usage is TRBJ1-1, with D unclear. CDR1 and CDR2 from the germline V gene are MNHNS and SASEGT. The CDR3 covers 12 residues. Trimming took 10 bases from V and 5 from J, leaving 14 bases between them.

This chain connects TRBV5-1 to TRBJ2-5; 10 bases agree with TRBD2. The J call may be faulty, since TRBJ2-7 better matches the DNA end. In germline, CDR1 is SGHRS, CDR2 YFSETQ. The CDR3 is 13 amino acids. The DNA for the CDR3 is TGCGCCAGCGGGCCTAGCGGGAGCTACGAGCAGTACTTC. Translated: CASGPSGSYEQYF.

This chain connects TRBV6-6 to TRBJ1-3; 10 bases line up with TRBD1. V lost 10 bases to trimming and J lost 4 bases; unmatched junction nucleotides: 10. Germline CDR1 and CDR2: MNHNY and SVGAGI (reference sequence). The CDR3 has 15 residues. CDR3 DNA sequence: TGTGCCACCTCTGAGTGGGACAGGGGCGGAAACACCATATATTTT. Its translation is CATSEWDRGGNTIYF.